This T cell receptor beta chain was profiled in a study of control samples from healthy donors and cancer patients. V shed 0 bases, J shed 1 base, and the junction held 2 bases outside the gene matches. Germline values: CDR1 SGHAT, CDR2 FQNNGV. The CDR3 is 15 amino acids. Some clones are missing from TCRdb's copy, which holds only in-frame ones; the method was immunoSEQ multiplex PCR. The sample carries some 410,000 clones, about nine tenths recorded once. Worth noting for this clone: The same CDR3 also results from other DNA sequences found in this sample.

The sequence was collected from a man aged 35 to 55 with head and neck cancer. Sample: PBMCs. The rearrangement links TRBV11-2 to TRBJ1-1, with TRBD1 matching 7 bases. The CDR3 region has the DNA TGTGCCAGCAGCTTAGAGACAGGGCCGAACACTGAAGCTTTCTTT. This sequence encodes CASSLETGPNTEAFF.